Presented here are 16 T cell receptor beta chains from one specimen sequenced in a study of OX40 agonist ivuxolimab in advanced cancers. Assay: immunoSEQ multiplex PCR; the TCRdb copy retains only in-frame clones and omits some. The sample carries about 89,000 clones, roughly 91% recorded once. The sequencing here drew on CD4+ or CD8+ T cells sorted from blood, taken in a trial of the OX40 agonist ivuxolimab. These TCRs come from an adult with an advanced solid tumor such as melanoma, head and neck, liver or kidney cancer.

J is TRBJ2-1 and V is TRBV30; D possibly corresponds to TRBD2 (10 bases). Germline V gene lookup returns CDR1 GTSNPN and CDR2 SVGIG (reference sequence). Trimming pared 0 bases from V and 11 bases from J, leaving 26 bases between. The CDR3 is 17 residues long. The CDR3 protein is CAWSVQAVTSGTGKQFF. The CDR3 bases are TGTGCCTGGAGTGTACAGGCTGTCACTAGCGGGACAGGGAAGCAGTTCTTC.

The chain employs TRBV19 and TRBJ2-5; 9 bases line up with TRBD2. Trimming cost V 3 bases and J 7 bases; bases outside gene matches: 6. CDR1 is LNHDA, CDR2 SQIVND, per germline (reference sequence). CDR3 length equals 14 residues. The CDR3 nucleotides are TGTGCCAGTAGTATTAGCGGGGGAAGGGGGACCCAGTACTTC. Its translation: CASSISGGRGTQYF.

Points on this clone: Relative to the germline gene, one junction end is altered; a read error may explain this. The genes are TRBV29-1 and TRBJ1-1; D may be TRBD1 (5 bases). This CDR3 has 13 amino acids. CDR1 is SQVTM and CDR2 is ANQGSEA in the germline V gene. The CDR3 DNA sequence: TGCAGCGCTGAAGGGACGGTGGGGACTGAAGCTTTCTTT. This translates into CSAEGTVGTEAFF.

This chain's CDR3 is CAISDSSGGNTGELFF. The CDR3 region has the DNA TGTGCCATCAGTGACTCAAGCGGGGGGAACACCGGGGAGCTGTTTTTT. The genes are TRBV10-3 and TRBJ2-2; TRBD2 aligns across 8 bases. The CDR3 is 16 amino acids. The germline gives CDR1 ENHRY, CDR2 SYGVKD. V shed 3 bases, J shed 1 base, and the junction held 4 bases outside the gene matches.

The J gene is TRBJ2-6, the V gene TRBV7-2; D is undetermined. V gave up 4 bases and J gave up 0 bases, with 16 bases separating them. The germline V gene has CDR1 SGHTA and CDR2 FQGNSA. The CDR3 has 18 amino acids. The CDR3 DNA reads TGTGCCAGCAGCTCCCTGACCCTAACTTACTCTGGGGCCAACGTCCTGACTTTC. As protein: CASSSLTLTYSGANVLTF.

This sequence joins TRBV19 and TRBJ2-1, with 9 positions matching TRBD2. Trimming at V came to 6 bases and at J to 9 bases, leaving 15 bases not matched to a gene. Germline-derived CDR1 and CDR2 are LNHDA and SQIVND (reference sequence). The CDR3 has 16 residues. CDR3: CASRSEGLAGRGEQFF. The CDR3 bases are TGTGCCAGTAGATCAGAAGGGCTAGCGGGACGGGGTGAGCAGTTCTTC.

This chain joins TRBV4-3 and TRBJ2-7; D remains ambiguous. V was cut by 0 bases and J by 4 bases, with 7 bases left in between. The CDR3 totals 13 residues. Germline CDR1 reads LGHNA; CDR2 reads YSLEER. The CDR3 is CASSQDLEYEQYF. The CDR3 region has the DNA TGCGCCAGCAGCCAAGATCTGGAATACGAGCAGTACTTC.

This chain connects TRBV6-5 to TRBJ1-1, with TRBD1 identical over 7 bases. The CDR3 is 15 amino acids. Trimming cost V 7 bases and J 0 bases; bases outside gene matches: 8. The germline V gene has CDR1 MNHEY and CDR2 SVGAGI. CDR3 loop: CASKETGILNTEAFF. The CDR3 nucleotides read TGTGCCAGCAAGGAGACAGGGATTTTGAACACTGAAGCTTTCTTT.

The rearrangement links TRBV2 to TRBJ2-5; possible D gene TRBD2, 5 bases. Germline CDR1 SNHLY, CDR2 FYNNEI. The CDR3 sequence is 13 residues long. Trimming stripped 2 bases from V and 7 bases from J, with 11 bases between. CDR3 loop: CASSESGPGTQYF. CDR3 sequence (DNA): TGTGCCAGCAGTGAAAGCGGCCCGGGGACCCAGTACTTC. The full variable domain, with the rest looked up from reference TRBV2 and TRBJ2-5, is EPEVTQTPSHQVTQMGQEVILRCVPISNHLYFYWYRQILGQKVEFLVSFYNNEISEKSEIFDDQFSVERPDGSNFTLKIRSTKLEDSAMYFCASSESGPGTQYFGPGTRLLVL.

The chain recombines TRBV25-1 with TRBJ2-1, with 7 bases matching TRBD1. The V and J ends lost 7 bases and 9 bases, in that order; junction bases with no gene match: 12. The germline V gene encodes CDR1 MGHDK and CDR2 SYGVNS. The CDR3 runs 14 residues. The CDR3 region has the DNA TGTGCCAGCATAGAGACAGGGCCAGTCGGTGAGCAGTTCTTC. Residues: CASIETGPVGEQFF.

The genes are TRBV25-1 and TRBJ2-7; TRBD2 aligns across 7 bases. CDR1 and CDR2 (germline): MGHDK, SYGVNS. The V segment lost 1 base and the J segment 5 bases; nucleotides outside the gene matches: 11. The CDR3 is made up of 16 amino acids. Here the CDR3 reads CASSEFEGKGGNEQYF. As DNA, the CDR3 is TGTGCCAGCAGTGAATTCGAGGGGAAGGGAGGGAACGAGCAGTACTTC.

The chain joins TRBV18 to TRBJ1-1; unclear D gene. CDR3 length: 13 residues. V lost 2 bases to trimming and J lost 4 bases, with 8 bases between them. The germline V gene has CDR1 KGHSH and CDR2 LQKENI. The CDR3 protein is CASSPSSVTEAFF. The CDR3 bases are TGTGCCAGCTCACCAAGCTCTGTCACTGAAGCTTTCTTT.

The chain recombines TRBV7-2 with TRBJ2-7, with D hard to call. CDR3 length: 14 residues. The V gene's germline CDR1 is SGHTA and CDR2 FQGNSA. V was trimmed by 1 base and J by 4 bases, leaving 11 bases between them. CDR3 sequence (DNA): TGTGCCAGCAGCTTAGATAGCCTTAGGTACGAGCAGTACTTC. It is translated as CASSLDSLRYEQYF.

CDR3 in DNA: TGTGCCAGCAGTGAATACGCCACAGGGGTTGGTGGCTACACCTTC. Translated, it gives CASSEYATGVGGYTF. The rearrangement links TRBV25-1 to TRBJ1-2; the match to TRBD1 covers 7 bases. V dropped 0 bases and J dropped 7; count of bases not matched to a gene: 8. The germline CDR1 and CDR2 sequences are MGHDK and SYGVNS. The CDR3 runs 15 residues.

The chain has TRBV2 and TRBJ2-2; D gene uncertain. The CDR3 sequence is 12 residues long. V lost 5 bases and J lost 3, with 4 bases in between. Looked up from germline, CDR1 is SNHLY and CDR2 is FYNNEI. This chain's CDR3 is CASSYHTGELFF. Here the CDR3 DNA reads TGTGCCAGCAGTTACCACACCGGGGAGCTGTTTTTT.

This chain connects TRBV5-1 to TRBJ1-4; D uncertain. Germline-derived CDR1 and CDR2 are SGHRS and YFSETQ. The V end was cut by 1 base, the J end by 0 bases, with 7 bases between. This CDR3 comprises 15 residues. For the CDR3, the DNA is TGCGCCAGCAGCTTGAGTACAGCAACTAATGAAAAACTGTTTTTT. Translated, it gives CASSLSTATNEKLFF.